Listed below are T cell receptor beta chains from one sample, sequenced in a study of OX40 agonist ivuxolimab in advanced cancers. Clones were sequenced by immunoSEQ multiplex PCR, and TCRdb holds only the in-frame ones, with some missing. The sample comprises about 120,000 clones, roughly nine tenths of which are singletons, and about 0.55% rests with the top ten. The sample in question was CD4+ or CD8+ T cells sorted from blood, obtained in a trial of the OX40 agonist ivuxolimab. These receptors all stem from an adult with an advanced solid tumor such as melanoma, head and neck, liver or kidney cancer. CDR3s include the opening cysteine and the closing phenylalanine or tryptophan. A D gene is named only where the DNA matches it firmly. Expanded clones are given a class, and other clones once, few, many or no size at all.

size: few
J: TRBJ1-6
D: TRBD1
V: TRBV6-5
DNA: TGTGCCAGCAGTAACAGGGGTAATTCACCCCTCCACTTT
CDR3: CASSNRGNSPLHF

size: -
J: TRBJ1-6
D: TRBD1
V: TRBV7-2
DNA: TGTGCCAGCAGCTTAGGGGACAGGGGTTTCTATAATTCACCCCTCCACTTT
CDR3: CASSLGDRGFYNSPLHF

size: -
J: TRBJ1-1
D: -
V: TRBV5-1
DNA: TGCGCCAGCAGCTACCGGGACACCACTGAAGCTTTCTTT
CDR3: CASSYRDTTEAFF

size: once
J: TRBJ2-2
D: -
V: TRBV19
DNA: TGTGCCAGTAGTATAAGGCGGGGTTCGACCGGGGAGCTGTTTTTT
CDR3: CASSIRRGSTGELFF

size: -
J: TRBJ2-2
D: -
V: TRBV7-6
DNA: TGTGCCAGCAGCACGCAGAACACCGGGGAGCTGTTTTTT
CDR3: CASSTQNTGELFF

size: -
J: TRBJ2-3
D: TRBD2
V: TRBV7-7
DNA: TGTGCCAGCAGTCAACTAGCGGGGGGCACAGATACGCAGTATTTT
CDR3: CASSQLAGGTDTQYF

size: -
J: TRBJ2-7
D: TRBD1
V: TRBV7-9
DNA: TGTGCCAGCAGCTTATCAGGGACAGGGACATATCAGTACTTC
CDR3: CASSLSGTGTYQYF

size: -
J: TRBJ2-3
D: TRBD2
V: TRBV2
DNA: TGTGCCAGCAGTGAAAGACTAGCGGATACAGATACGCAGTATTTT
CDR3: CASSERLADTDTQYF

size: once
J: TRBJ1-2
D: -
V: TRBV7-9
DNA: TGTGCCAGCAGCTTAGGGGGTTCACTTCATTATGGCTACACCTTC
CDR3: CASSLGGSLHYGYTF

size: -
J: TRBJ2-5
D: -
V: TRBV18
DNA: TGTGCCAGCTCACCAAGCCAGGGGACAGAGACCCAGTACTTC
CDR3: CASSPSQGTETQYF